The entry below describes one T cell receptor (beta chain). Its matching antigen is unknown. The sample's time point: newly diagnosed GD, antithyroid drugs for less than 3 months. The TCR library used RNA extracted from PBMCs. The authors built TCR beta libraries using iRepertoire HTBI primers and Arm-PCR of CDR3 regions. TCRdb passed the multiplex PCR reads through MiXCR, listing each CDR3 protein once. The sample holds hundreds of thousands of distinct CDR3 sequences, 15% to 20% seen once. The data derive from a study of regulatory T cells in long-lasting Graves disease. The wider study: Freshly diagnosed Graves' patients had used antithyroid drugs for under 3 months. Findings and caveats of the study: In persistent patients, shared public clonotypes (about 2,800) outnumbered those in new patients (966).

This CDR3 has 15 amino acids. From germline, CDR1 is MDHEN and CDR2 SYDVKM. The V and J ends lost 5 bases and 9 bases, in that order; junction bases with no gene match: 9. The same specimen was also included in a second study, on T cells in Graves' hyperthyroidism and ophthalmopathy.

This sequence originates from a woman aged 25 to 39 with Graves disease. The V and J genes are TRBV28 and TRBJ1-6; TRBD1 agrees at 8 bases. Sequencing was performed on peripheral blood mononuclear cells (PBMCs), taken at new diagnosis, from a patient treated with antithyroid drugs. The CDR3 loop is CASSGPTGAGSPLHF. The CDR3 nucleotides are TGTGCCAGCAGTGGACCGACAGGGGCTGGTTCACCCCTCCACTTT.